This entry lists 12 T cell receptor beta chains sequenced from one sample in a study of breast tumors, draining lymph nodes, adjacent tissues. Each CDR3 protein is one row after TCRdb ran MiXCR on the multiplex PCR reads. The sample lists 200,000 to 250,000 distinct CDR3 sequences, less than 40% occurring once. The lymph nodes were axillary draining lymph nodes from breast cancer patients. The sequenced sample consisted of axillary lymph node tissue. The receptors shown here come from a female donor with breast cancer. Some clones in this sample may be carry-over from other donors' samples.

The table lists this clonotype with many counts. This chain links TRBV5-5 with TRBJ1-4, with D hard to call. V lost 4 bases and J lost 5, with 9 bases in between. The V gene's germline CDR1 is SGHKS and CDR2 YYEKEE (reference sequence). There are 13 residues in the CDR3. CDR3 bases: TGTGCCAGCAGCAAGAGAACGAATGAAAAACTGTTTTTT. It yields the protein CASSKRTNEKLFF.

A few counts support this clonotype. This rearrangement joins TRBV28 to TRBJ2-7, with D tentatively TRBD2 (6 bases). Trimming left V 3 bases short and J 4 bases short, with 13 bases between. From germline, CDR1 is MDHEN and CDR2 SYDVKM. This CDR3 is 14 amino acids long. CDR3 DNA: TGTGCCAGCAGTTTGTTGGCGGGGATTTACGAGCAGTACTTC. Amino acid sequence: CASSLLAGIYEQYF.

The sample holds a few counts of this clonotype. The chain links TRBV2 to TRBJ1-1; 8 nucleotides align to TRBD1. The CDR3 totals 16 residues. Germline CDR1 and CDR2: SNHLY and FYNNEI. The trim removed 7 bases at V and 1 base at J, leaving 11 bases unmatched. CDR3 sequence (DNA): TGTGCCAGCACCACCCGACAGGGGAGGGGGAACACTGAAGCTTTCTTT. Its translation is CASTTRQGRGNTEAFF.

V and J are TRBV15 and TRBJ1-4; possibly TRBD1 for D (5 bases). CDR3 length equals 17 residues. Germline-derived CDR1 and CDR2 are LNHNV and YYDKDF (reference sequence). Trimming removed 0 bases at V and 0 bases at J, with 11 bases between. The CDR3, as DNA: TGTGCCACCAGCAGAGATCGGGGGGGTGCAACTAATGAAAAACTGTTTTTT. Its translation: CATSRDRGGATNEKLFF.

The CDR3 is CASIRQGYEKLFF. The DNA for the CDR3 is TGTGCCAGCATCCGACAGGGGTATGAAAAACTGTTTTTT. The rearrangement links TRBV2 to TRBJ1-4; TRBD1 matches 8 bases. Per the germline V gene, CDR1 is SNHLY and CDR2 is FYNNEI. This CDR3 has 13 amino acids. With 7 bases clipped from V and 6 bases from J, the junction kept 4 bases outside the gene matches.

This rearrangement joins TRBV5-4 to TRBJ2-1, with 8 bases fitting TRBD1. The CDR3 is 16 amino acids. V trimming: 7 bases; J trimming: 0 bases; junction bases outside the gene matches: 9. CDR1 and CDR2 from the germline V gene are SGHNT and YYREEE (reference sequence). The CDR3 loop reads CASGPRDRSSYNEQFF. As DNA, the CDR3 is TGTGCCAGCGGCCCCCGGGACAGGAGCTCCTACAATGAGCAGTTCTTC.

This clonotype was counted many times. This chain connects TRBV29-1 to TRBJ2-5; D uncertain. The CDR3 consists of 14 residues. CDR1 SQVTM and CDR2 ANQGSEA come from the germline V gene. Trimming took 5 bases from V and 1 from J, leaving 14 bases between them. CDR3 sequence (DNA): TGCAGCGTTACGCCTCGGGCTATCCAAGAGACCCAGTACTTC. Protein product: CSVTPRAIQETQYF.

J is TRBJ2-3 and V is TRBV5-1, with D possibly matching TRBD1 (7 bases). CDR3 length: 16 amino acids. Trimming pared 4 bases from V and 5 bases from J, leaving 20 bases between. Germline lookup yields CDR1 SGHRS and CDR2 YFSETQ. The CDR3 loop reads CASSRTGAGRGDTQYF. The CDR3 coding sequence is TGCGCCAGCAGCAGAACAGGGGCGGGGAGAGGAGATACGCAGTATTTT.

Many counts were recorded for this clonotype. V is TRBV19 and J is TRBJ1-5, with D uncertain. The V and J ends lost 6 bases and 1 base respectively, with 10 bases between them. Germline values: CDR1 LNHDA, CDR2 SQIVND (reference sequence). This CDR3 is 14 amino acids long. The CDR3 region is CASRTTLSNQPQHF. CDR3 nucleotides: TGTGCCAGTAGAACGACTCTAAGCAATCAGCCCCAGCATTTT.

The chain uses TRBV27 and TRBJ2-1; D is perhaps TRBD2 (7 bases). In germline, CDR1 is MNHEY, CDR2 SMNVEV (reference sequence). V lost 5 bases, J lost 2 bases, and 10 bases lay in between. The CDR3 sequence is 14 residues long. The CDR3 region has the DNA TGTGCCAGCAGTCAAGGGGGGGCCTACAATGAGCAGTTCTTC. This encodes CASSQGGAYNEQFF.

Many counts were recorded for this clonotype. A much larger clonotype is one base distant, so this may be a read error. The CDR3 DNA follows: TGTGCCAGCAGCTTAGCAGGTACCGGCCAAGAGACCCAGCACTTC. Its translation: CASSLAGTGQETQHF. This chain uses TRBV7-8 with TRBJ2-5; no clear D. This CDR3 spans 15 amino acids. Germline values: CDR1 SGHVS, CDR2 FQNEAQ. The full variable domain, rest sourced from reference TRBV7-8 and TRBJ2-5, is GAGVSQSPRYKVAKRGQDVALRCDPISGHVSLFWYQQALGQGPEFLTYFQNEAQLDKSGLPSDRFFAERPEGSVSTLKIQRTQQEDSAVYLCASSLAGTGQETQHFGPGTRLLVL.

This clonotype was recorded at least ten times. The CDR3 nucleotides read TGCAGTGCTCCTGACAGGACAACTAATGAAAAACTGTTTTTT. This sequence encodes CSAPDRTTNEKLFF. This chain uses TRBV20-1 with TRBJ1-4; the D gene is possibly TRBD1 (6 bases). Germline V gene data show CDR1 as DFQATT and CDR2 as SNEGSKA (reference sequence). Trimming took off 5 bases at V and 0 bases at J, with 10 bases between the two ends. The CDR3 runs 14 residues.